The text below deals with one TCR beta chain. Its specificity is unknown. This entry belongs to a study of cytomegalovirus exposure and HLA in healthy donors. Overall study findings and caveats: Among CMV-associated TCR beta chains, most appeared HLA-restricted in a later analysis. A later analysis found common viral pathogens apparently linked to several of the most significant clusters.

The PCR used 60 Vbeta and 13 Jbeta primers. This table comes from immunoSEQ multiplex PCR, and its TCRdb copy is limited to in-frame clones, with some not included. The repertoire has 150,000 or so clones, 74% of them found once; the top ten carry approximately 4%. Trimming removed 1 base from V and 2 bases from J, with 11 bases in between. Germline CDR1 and CDR2: SEHNR and FQNEAQ (reference sequence). This CDR3 has 16 residues. The sequence was collected from a man aged 18 to 29 in good health and CMV-seropositive. The chain combines TRBV7-9 with TRBJ2-2; a possible D gene is TRBD1 (5 bases). Material: PBMCs. The CDR3 sequence is CASSLGGMVNTGELFF. The DNA for the CDR3 is TGTGCCAGCAGCTTAGGGGGCATGGTTAACACCGGGGAGCTGTTTTTT.